This TCR beta chain was sequenced during a study of cytomegalovirus exposure and HLA in healthy donors. CDR1 is MDHEN, CDR2 SYDVKM, per germline. The V gene end was trimmed by 8 bases and the J gene end by 1 base; junction bases not matched to a gene: 18. The CDR3 loop spans 20 amino acids. Amplification used 60 Vbeta primers and 13 Jbeta primers. The table came from immunoSEQ multiplex PCR; TCRdb's copy has only in-frame clones and leaves some out. The sample includes over 100,000 clones, around three quarters of them seen just once. This receptor was obtained from a male donor in good health and CMV-seropositive. Sequencing used PBMCs. This chain uses TRBV28 with TRBJ1-6, with TRBD1 identical over 9 bases. In nucleotides, the CDR3 is TGTGCCAGCCCTACTACAGGGGGCGAAGGAAGAGGATCCTATAATTCACCCCTCCACTTT. Translated, it gives CASPTTGGEGRGSYNSPLHF.